This T cell receptor beta chain was found in a study of blood T cells in healthy people across ages. In its sample, this clonotype was seen a few times. Antigen: not known. Germline V CDR1 and CDR2: SEHNR, FQNEAQ (reference sequence). This CDR3 spans 14 amino acids. Overall study findings and caveats: Older age went with lower TCR beta diversity per million T cells, in a roughly linear way.

With a J-beta primer mix and a sample-barcoded 5' primer, a second PCR ran 7 to 11 cycles. A tag from a template-switch adaptor with 12 random nucleotides marked each cDNA molecule. Researchers report that each sample yielded at least 3 million CDR3-containing paired-end reads. A single record per CDR3 protein comes from TCRdb applying MiXCR to the 5' RACE reads. The table includes about 1,600,000 distinct CDR3 sequences, approximately 40% detected once. The total RNA that was extracted per sample amounted to at least 5 micrograms. Sequences were obtained from blood. The TCR was taken from a woman aged 18-29 years in good health. The chain combines TRBV7-9 with TRBJ2-5, with D tentatively TRBD1 (5 bases). Gene TRBJ2-7 matches the end of the DNA better, so the J call may be wrong. The CDR3 sequence: CASSLGLTDVEQYF. As DNA, the CDR3 is TGTGCCAGCAGCCTGGGATTGACAGACGTCGAGCAGTACTTC.